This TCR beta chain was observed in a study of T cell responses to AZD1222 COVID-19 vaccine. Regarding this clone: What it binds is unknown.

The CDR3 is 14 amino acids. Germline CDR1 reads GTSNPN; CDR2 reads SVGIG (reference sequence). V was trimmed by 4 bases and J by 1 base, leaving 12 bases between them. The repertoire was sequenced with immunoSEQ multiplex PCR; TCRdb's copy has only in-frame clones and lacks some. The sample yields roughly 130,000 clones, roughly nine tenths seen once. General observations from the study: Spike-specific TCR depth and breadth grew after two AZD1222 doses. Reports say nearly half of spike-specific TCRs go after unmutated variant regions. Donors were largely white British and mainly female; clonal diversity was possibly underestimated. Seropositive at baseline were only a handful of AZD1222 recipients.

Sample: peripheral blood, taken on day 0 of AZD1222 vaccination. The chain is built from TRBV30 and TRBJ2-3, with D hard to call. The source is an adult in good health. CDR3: CAWTDKWGTDTQYF. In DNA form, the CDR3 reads TGTGCCTGGACCGACAAGTGGGGCACAGATACGCAGTATTTT.